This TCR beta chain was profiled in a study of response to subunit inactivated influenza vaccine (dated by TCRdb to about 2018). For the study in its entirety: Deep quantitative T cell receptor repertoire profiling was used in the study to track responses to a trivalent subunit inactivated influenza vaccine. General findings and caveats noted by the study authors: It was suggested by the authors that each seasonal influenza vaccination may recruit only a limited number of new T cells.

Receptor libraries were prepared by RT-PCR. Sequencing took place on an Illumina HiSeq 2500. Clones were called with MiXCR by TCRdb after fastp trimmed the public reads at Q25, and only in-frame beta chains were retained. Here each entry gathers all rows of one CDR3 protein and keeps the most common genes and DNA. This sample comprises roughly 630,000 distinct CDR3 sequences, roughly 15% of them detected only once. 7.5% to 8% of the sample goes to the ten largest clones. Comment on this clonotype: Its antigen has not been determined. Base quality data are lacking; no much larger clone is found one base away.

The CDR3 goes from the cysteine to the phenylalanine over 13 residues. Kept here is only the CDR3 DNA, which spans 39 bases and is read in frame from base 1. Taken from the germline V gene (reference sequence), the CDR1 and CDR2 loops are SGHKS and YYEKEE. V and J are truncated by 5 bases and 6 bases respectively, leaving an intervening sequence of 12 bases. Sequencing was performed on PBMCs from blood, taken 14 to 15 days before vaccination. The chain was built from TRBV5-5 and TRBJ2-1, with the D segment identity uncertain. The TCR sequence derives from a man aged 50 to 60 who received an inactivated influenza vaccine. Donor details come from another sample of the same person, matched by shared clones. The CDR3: CASSDLVGNEQFF. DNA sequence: TGTGCCAGCAGTGATCTGGTCGGCAATGAGCAGTTCTTC.